The present TCR beta chain was sequenced within a study of blood T cells in healthy people across ages. A J-beta primer mix and a sample-barcoded 5' primer were used in a second PCR of roughly 6 to 12 cycles. TCRdb fed the 5' RACE reads into MiXCR, producing one record per CDR3 protein. The table includes approximately 1,100,000 distinct CDR3 sequences, 35% to 50% detected once. This receptor was identified in a woman in her fifties or sixties in good health. Sequences were obtained from blood.

DNA for the CDR3: TGTGCCAGCAGCTTAGACTCTCTGGACAGAATCTACATGCAGTACTTC. It yields the protein CASSLDSLDRIYMQYF. The V call is TRBV11-2, the J call TRBJ2-7; perhaps TRBD1 as D (6 bases). CDR3 length: 16 amino acids. Germline loops: CDR1 SGHAT, CDR2 FQNNGV. V gave up 0 bases and J gave up 9 bases, with 21 bases separating them.